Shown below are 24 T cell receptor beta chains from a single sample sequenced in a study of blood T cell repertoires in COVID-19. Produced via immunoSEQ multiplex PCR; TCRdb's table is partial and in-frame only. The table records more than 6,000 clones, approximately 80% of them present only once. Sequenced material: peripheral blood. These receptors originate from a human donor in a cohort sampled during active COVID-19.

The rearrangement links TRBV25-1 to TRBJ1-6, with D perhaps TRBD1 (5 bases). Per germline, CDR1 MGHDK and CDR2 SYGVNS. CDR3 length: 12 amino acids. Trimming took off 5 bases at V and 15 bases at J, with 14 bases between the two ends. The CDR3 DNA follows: TGTGCCAGCAGTCCGGGACTCCAAGACCTCCACTTT. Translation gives CASSPGLQDLHF.

CDR3 in amino acids: CASSLALGAQETQYF. The CDR3 DNA follows: TGTGCCAGCAGCTTGGCGCTAGGGGCTCAAGAGACCCAGTACTTC. The chain is built from TRBV5-6 and TRBJ2-5; D possibly corresponds to TRBD1 (5 bases). The germline V and J ends were trimmed by 0 bases and 2 bases, with 11 bases remaining between them. The CDR3 totals 15 residues. Germline V gene data show CDR1 as SGHDT and CDR2 as YYEEEE.

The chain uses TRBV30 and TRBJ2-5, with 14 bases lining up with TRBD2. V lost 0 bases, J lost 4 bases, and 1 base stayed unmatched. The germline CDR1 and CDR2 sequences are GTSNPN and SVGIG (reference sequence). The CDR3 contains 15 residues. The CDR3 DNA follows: TGTGCCTGGAGTGTGGGACTAGCGGGAGTAGAGACCCAGTACTTC. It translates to CAWSVGLAGVETQYF.

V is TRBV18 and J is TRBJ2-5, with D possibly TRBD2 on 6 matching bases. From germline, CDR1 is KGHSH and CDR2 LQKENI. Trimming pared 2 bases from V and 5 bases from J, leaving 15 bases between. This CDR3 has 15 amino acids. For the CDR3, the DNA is TGTGCCAGCTCACCATTGGCGGGACGGGGGGAGACCCAGTACTTC. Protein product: CASSPLAGRGETQYF.

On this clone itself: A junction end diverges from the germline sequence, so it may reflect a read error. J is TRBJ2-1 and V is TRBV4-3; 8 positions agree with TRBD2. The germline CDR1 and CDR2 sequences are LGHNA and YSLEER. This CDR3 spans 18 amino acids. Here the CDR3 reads CARSQQTGGESSYNEQFF. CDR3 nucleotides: TGCGCCCGCAGCCAACAAACGGGGGGGGAGAGCTCCTACAATGAGCAGTTCTTC.

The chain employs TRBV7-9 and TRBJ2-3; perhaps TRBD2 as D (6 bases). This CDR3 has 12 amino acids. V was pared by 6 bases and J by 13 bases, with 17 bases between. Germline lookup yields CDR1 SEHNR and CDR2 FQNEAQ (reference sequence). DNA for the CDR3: TGTGCCAGCAGTCAACGGGAGAGCTTGGAGTATTTT. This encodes CASSQRESLEYF.

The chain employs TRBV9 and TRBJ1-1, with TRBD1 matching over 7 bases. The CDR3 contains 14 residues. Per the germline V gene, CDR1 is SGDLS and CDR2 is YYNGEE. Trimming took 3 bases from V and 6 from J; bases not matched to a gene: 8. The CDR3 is CASSGRQGAAEAFF. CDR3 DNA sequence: TGTGCCAGCAGCGGGAGACAGGGTGCGGCTGAAGCTTTCTTT.

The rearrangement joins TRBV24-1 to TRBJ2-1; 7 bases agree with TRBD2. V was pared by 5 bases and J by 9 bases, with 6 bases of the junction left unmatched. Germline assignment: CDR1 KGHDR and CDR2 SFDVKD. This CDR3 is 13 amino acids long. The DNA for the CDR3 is TGTGCCACCAGTGCCCTGGGGGGGTCTGAGCAGTTCTTC. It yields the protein CATSALGGSEQFF.

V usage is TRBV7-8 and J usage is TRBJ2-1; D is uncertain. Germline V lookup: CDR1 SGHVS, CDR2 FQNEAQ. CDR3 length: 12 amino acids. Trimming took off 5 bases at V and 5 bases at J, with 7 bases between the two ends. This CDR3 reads CASSPTDNEQFF. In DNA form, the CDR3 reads TGTGCCAGCAGCCCGACTGACAATGAGCAGTTCTTC. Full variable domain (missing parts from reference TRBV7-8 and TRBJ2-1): GAGVSQSPRYKVAKRGQDVALRCDPISGHVSLFWYQQALGQGPEFLTYFQNEAQLDKSGLPSDRFFAERPEGSVSTLKIQRTQQEDSAVYLCASSPTDNEQFFGPGTRLTVL.

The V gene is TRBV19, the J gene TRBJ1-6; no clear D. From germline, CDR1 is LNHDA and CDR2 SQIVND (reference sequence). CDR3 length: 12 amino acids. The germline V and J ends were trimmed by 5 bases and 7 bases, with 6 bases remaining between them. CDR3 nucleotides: TGTGCCAGTAGTGAACTGAATTCACCCCTCCACTTT. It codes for CASSELNSPLHF.

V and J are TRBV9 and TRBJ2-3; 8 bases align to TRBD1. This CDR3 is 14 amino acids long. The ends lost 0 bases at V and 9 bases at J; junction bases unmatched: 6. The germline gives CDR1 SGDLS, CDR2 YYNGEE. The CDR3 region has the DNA TGTGCCAGCAGCGTAGCCAGAGGGGACAGGACGCAGTATTTT. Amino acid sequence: CASSVARGDRTQYF. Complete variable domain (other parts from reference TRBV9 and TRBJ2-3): DSGVTQTPKHLITATGQRVTLRCSPRSGDLSVYWYQQSLDQGLQFLIQYYNGEERAKGNILERFSAQQFPDLHSELNLSSLELGDSALYFCASSVARGDRTQYFGPGTRLTVL.

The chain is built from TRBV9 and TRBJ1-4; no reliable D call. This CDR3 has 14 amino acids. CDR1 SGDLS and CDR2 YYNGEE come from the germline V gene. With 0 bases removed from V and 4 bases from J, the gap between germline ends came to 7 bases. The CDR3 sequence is CASSVGGDNEKLFF. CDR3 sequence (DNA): TGTGCCAGCAGCGTAGGAGGAGATAATGAAAAACTGTTTTTT.

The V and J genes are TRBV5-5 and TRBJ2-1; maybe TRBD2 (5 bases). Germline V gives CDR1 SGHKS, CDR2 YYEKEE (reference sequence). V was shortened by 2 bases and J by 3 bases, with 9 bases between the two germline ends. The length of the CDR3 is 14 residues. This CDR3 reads CASSLLGFYNEQFF. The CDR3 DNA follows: TGTGCCAGCAGCTTACTAGGGTTCTACAATGAGCAGTTCTTC.

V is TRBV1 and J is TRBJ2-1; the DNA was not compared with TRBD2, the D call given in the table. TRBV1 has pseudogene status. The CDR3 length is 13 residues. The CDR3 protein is CTPELADYNEQFF. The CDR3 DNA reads TGCACCCCCGAGCTAGCGGACTACAATGAGCAGTTCTTC.

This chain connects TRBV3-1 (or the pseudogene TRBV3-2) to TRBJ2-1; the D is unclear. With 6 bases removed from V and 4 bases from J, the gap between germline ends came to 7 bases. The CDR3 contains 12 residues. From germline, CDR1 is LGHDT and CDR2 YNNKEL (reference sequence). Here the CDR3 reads CASRLAYNEQFF. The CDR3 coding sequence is TGTGCCAGCAGATTAGCTTACAATGAGCAGTTCTTC.

The CDR3 loop reads CASSEYGQKNEKLFF. The DNA for the CDR3 is TGTGCCAGCAGTGAATACGGACAGAAGAATGAAAAACTGTTTTTT. The chain combines TRBV25-1 with TRBJ1-4; a weak D match, TRBD1 (6 bases). Trimming took off 0 bases at V and 5 bases at J, with 10 bases between the two ends. Per the germline V gene, CDR1 is MGHDK and CDR2 is SYGVNS. This CDR3 is built from 15 residues.

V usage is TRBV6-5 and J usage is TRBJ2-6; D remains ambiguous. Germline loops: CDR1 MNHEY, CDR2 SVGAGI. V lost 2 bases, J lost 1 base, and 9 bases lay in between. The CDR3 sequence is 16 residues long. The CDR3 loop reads CASSYQVRSGANVLTF. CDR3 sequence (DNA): TGTGCCAGCAGTTACCAGGTCCGGTCTGGGGCCAACGTCCTGACTTTC.

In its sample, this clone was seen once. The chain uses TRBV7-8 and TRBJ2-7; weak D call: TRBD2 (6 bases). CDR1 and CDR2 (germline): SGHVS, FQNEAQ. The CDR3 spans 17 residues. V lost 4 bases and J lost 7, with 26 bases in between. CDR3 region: CASSSRRLAPQIGEQYF. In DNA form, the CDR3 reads TGTGCCAGCAGCTCTCGGCGTCTAGCGCCTCAGATAGGGGAGCAGTACTTC.

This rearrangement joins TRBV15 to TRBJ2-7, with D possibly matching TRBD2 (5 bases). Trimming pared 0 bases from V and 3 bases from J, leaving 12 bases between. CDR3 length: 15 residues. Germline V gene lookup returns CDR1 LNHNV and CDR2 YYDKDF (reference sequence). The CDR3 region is CATSRDLVGSYEQYF. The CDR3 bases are TGTGCCACCAGCAGAGATCTGGTAGGGAGCTACGAGCAGTACTTC.

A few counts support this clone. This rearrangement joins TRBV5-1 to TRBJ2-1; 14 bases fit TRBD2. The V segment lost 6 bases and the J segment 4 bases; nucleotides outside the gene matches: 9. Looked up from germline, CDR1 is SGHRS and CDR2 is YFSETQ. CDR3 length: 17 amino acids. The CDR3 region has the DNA TGCGCCAGCACCAAAGGGACTAGCGGGAGAGCGTACAATGAGCAGTTCTTC. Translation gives CASTKGTSGRAYNEQFF. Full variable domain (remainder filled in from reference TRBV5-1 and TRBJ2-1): KAGVTQTPRYLIKTRGQQVTLSCSPISGHRSVSWYQQTPGQGLQFLFEYFSETQRNKGNFPGRFSGRQFSNSRSEMNVSTLELGDSALYLCASTKGTSGRAYNEQFFGPGTRLTVL.

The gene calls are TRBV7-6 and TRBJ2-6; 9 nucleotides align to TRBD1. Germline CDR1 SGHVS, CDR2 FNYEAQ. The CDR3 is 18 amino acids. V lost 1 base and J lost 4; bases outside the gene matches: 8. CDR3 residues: CASSLEGQGMAGANVLTF. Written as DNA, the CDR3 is TGTGCCAGCAGCTTAGAGGGACAGGGAATGGCCGGGGCCAACGTCCTGACTTTC.

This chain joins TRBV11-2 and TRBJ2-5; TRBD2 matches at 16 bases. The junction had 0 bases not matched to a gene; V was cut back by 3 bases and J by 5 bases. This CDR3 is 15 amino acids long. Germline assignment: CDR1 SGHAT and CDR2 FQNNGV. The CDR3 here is CASSLGLAGGETQYF. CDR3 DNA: TGTGCCAGCAGCTTGGGACTAGCGGGAGGGGAGACCCAGTACTTC. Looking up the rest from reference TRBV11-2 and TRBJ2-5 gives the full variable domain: EAGVAQSPRYKIIEKRQSVAFWCNPISGHATLYWYQQILGQGPKLLIQFQNNGVVDDSQLPKDRFSAERLKGVDSTLKIQPAKLEDSAVYLCASSLGLAGGETQYFGPGTRLLVL.

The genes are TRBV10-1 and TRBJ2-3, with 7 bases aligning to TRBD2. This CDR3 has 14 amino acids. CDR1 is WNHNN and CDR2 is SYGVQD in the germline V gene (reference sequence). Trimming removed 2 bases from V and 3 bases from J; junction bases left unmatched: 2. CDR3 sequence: CASSERRGTDTQYF. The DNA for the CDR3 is TGCGCCAGCAGTGAGAGGCGGGGGACAGATACGCAGTATTTT.

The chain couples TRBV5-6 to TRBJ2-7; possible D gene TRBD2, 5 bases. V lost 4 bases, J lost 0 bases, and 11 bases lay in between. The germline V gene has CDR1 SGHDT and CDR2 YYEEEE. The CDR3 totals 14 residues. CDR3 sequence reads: CASSGRAVSYEQYF. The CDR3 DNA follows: TGTGCCAGCAGCGGGCGGGCAGTCTCCTACGAGCAGTACTTC.